This TCR beta chain was obtained from a study of cytomegalovirus exposure and HLA in healthy donors (dated by TCRdb to 2015 to 2018). The study in broad terms: An earlier analysis of 550 to 700 of the donors reported approximately 300 Gb of sequence data and 117 million unique TCR beta sequences from roughly 200 million T cells. In the later analysis, no new phenotypic data were used to find candidate immune exposures; instead, reliance was placed on TCR beta sequences and their occurrence across donors. Alongside the repertoire data, information on donor age, sex, ethnicity and CMV serostatus was compiled. High-throughput TCR immunosequencing, statistical association of individual TCRs with disease status, and machine learning were combined to predict cytomegalovirus infection status. Of the roughly 400 genotyped donors, approximately 80% were placed in the genetic ancestry cluster associated with self-reported Caucasian donors. The study aimed to test whether signatures of past pathogen exposure could be identified by cataloging public T cell receptors. Using immunosequencing, the study profiled T cell repertoires from around 680 subjects and related those repertoires to cytomegalovirus serostatus. An earlier analysis of 450 to 750 of the donors used high-throughput TCR beta sequencing to judge whether each TCR beta V gene segment behaved as functional or pseudogenic. Approximately 300 gigabases of sequencing data and around 85 million unique TCR sequences made up an early release that covered approximately 700 HLA-typed donors. Roughly 5 DR-DQ haplotypes were handled as single units for association and clustering, since linkage in the cohort was strong. Besides the first cohort of 500 to 700 subjects, a separate validation cohort made up of some 110 different subjects was used. Genome-wide SNP genotypes for about 65% of the roughly 670 donors were used in a later genetic analysis, which treated that subset as a discovery cohort. To study patterns of TCR occurrence, a later analysis re-analyzed previously published TCR beta repertoires from around 700 donors and added high-resolution HLA genotyping. On average, around 240,000 unique TCR beta nucleotide sequences were sequenced per donor among 398 genotyped donors of the cohort, with around 19% of those sequences being non-productive. Every repertoire in the discovery cohort had been generated on one and the same sequencing platform. Class I and class II HLA loci were covered by the typing at four-digit resolution. The number of typed donors differed by locus: about 620-640 for A, B, C, DRB1 and DQB1; approximately 530 for DQA1; around 580 for DPA1; and roughly 450 for DPB1.

The protocol used for the library was the immunoSEQ multiplex PCR assay. The multiplex PCR relied on a mix of 60 forward primers for TCR Vbeta segments and 13 reverse primers for TCR Jbeta segments. The CDR3 region of rearranged TCR beta genes was amplified from genomic DNA with a multiplex PCR assay. Amplified TCR beta libraries were sequenced as 87-base-pair reads on the Illumina HiSeq System. The authors' analysis ran thus. A later analysis counted some 80 million unique TCR beta chains across the 550 to 800 repertoires, and some 11 million of these chains were shared by at least two donors. A nearest-neighbor algorithm error-corrected the raw reads and collapsed the reads into unique sequences, merging closely related sequences to remove PCR and sequencing errors. To assign V, D and J gene segments, CDR3 sequences were aligned to IMGT reference sequences. For a sequence to be retained, a match of at least six nucleotides to both a V gene segment and a J gene segment was required. A rearrangement counted as productive if the CDR3 had no stop codons and remained in frame with V and J, and every other rearrangement counted as non-productive. Following IMGT convention, CDR3 was defined as the stretch from the second conserved V-encoded cysteine to the conserved J-encoded phenylalanine. Sequences without an unambiguous match to a single V gene segment were excluded from the earlier analysis of a few hundred of the donors. In an earlier analysis of 587 of the donors, V segments were called functional above 56.7% productive rearrangements and were called segregating when the between-donor standard deviation exceeded 5%. A statistical classification framework was built for diagnosing cytomegalovirus status from the catalog of TCR beta chain sequences. A later analysis assigned V and J genes by comparing TCR nucleotide sequences with IMGT/GENE-DB human TR gene sequences. The TCRdist pipeline was used in a later analysis to assign CDR3 sequences and most-parsimonious VDJ recombination scenarios. In a later analysis, each TCR beta chain was defined by its CDR3 amino acid sequence together with its V-gene family, and reads without a unique V-gene family were excluded. In a later analysis, around 650 highly shared, low-generation-probability nucleotide sequences were removed to address suspected cross-contamination and a sequencing artifact. In a later analysis, a clonal expansion index was calculated for each public chain from normalized within-repertoire ranks of inferred template counts. In a later analysis, generation probabilities were computed using a VDJ recombination model fitted to out-of-frame rearrangements, and the results were checked against IGoR. A later analysis scored TCR-TCR, TCR-HLA and TCR-CMV co-occurrence with hypergeometric tests, applying a repertoire-size bias correction to TCR pairs. A later analysis estimated false discovery rates by permuting HLA or CMV assignments 20 times. In a later analysis, co-occurring TCRs were grouped using DBSCAN, with TCRdist sequence similarity added in when clustering inside HLA-allele-positive subsets. For co-occurrence clustering, repertoires with fewer than 30,000 or more than 120,000 public chains were excluded, along with four or five repertoires with anomalous nucleotide sharing. TCRdb provides this immuneACCESS table in a form limited to in-frame rearrangements. Some clones are lacking; in checked studies, under half of them reflect an unresolved V gene, and why the rest are absent is not known. The DNA gave D and trimming, while V, J and clone size come from that table. Across this sample there are about 140,000 clones, with 82% seen only once. The top ten constitute more than 2.5% of the sample.

The cohort consisted of 600 to 700 healthy bone marrow donors. At the time of sampling, every cohort member was nominally healthy, though immune exposures that went unrecorded were likely present. The donor was CMV seropositive and belonged to the group of some 290 seropositive cohort members. Each donor provided a peripheral blood sample, and peripheral blood mononuclear cells were used for TCR beta sequencing. The Qiagen DNeasy Blood Extraction Kit was used to extract genomic DNA from the blood cell samples. Overall study outcomes, separate from this receptor: Fewer than 20 rarely observed V segments, including chromosome 9 orphons, were excluded from the earlier analysis of 550 to 700 of the donors because counts were too low. Broadly in line with IMGT annotations, most TCR beta V segments showed up in productive rearrangements about 87% or about 30% of the time in an earlier analysis of several hundred of the donors. The sequencing pipeline was judged likely to have produced a cluster of highly shared sequence variants as a technical artifact. A later analysis found that most CMV-associated TCR beta chains appeared HLA-restricted, with HLA associations seemingly driven largely by CMV exposure. Sequencing depth was assumed to be roughly uniform across donors in the presence/absence analyses, though that assumption may not hold. According to a later genetic analysis, donors in an Asian-associated ancestry cluster had fewer N-insertions in productive TCRs than the approximately 610-donor mean. Across donors, most TCR sequences were observed very rarely, whereas some public TCRs were present in many individuals. Immune exposure information for the cohort was limited to CMV serostatus. A later analysis reported that several top co-occurrence clusters appeared linked to parvovirus B19, influenza, CMV and Epstein-Barr virus. At a false discovery rate of 0.05, a later analysis linked under 20,000 TCR beta sequences to specific HLA alleles. The classifier was reported to diagnose cytomegalovirus status with high specificity and sensitivity in both the original and validation cohorts. A few of the identified cytomegalovirus-associated TCR beta chains were confirmed in vitro to be specific for cytomegalovirus antigens. According to a later analysis, TCR association rates differed among HLA loci, with DRB1 alleles showing the most associated TCRs and HLA-C alleles showing the fewest. The study gave a list of more than 150 TCR beta chains associated with cytomegalovirus. In a later analysis, HLA-associated TCR beta chains showed more clonal expansion and lower generation probabilities than non-associated chains that were equally common. When HLA alleles, especially DR and DQ, strongly co-occurred, attributing TCR associations to individual alleles was difficult. Only TCR beta chains were sequenced in this cohort, and the absence of alpha or paired-chain data limited detectable features. A further reported finding was that TCR beta sequences accurately predicted the HLA-A and HLA-B alleles for most subjects in the first cohort. According to the authors, the approach could potentially be generalized to other disease states and immunological phenotypes. Linkage disequilibrium might explain the correlated functional status among segregating V segments, but an unknown experimental factor could not be ruled out. Because some donors lacked HLA typing at each locus, the association tests relied only on the typed subset. An association between a missense DCLRE1C variant and V-gene and J-gene trimming of TCR beta chains was found in a later genetic analysis and replicated in an independent cohort. The 87-base-pair reads could not distinguish some IMGT-functional V segments, including TRBV6-2 and TRBV6-3, so those segments were excluded.

Details on this clone: The target of this receptor is not known. No base-level quality is on record; no much larger clone is a single base apart.

The CDR3, from cysteine to phenylalanine, totals 18 residues. The retained sequence is limited to the CDR3, 54 bases, with the frame set at the first base. Between the V and J ends, shortened by 2 bases and 0 bases respectively, the junction contains 20 bases. CDR1 SGHVS and CDR2 FQNEAQ were looked up in the germline V gene. The chain is made from TRBV7-8 and TRBJ2-7, with TRBD1 as a weak D call on 6 bases. The clonotype originates from a man aged 18 to 35 in good health and CMV-seropositive. Input material: PBMCs. The DNA sequence is as follows: TGTGCCAGCAGCTTACCGGCCAGGGGCCCACAAGGCTCCTACGAGCAGTACTTC. Its protein is CASSLPARGPQGSYEQYF.